These 17 T cell receptor beta chains were sequenced from one sample in a study of chemoradiotherapy in HPV16-positive cancers (dated by TCRdb to 2021 to 2024). Preparation of the library involved the immunoSEQ multiplex PCR assay. TCRdb obtained this table from immuneACCESS and retained in-frame rearrangements with V and J assigned. These tables miss some clones; where compared with another copy, unresolved V genes account for less than half of the shortfall, and the remainder is unexplained. For this sample there are 65,000 to 80,000 clones; around nine tenths appear just once. The ten largest clonotypes hold around 4.4% of the sample. The sequencing used blood, collected from a patient who underwent chemoradiotherapy. The receptor source for this set is a human donor with HPV-associated anogenital cancer.

The chain has TRBV27 and TRBJ1-2; D remains unclear. This CDR3 has 14 residues. The V and J ends lost 3 bases and 4 bases respectively, with 12 bases between them. CDR1 and CDR2 (germline): MNHEY, SMNVEV (reference sequence). CDR3 sequence (DNA): TGTGCCAGCAGTTTTACAAGCTCCGGCTATGGCTACACCTTC. It yields the protein CASSFTSSGYGYTF.

The chain uses TRBV7-8 and TRBJ1-4; possible D gene TRBD1, 5 bases. Germline V lookup: CDR1 SGHVS, CDR2 FQNEAQ. Trimming removed 7 bases at V and 2 bases at J, with 14 bases between. This CDR3 has 15 residues. For the CDR3, the DNA is TGTGCCAGCATGCTCTCTAGGGGTACTAATGAAAAACTGTTTTTT. It is translated as CASMLSRGTNEKLFF.

The chain links TRBV4-1 to TRBJ2-3, with no clear D. V shed 0 bases and J shed 13 bases, with 17 bases lying between them. This CDR3 spans 14 amino acids. The germline CDR1 and CDR2 sequences are MGHRA and YSYEKL. The CDR3 DNA reads as TGCGCCAGCAGCCAAGATTCAGGACCGGCAAACGAGTATTTT. Translation gives CASSQDSGPANEYF.

The CDR3 loop reads CASSLIGTEAFF. The CDR3 DNA is TGTGCCAGCAGCCTAATAGGGACTGAAGCTTTCTTT. This chain uses TRBV9 with TRBJ1-1, with unresolved D. Trimming left V 4 bases short and J 5 bases short, with 9 bases between. Germline values: CDR1 SGDLS, CDR2 YYNGEE. The length of the CDR3 is 12 residues.

CDR3 region: CASSAGPLNTEAFF. CDR3 sequence (DNA): TGTGCCAGTAGTGCGGGACCTTTGAACACTGAAGCTTTCTTT. The V call is TRBV19, the J call TRBJ1-1; D is perhaps TRBD1 (5 bases). Trimming took off 5 bases at V and 0 bases at J, with 10 bases between the two ends. CDR3 size: 14 residues. Germline V gene lookup returns CDR1 LNHDA and CDR2 SQIVND (reference sequence).

This rearrangement joins TRBV4-1 to TRBJ2-1, with D unresolved. CDR3 size: 13 residues. Deletions cut 8 bases from V and 5 bases from J, with 13 bases between. Germline-derived CDR1 and CDR2 are MGHRA and YSYEKL. CDR3 nucleotides: TGCGCCAGCGTTGGCGGCATGGACAATGAGCAGTTCTTC. The encoded protein is CASVGGMDNEQFF.

The V gene is TRBV2, the J gene TRBJ2-2; no clear D gene. This CDR3 has 12 residues. The germline V gene encodes CDR1 SNHLY and CDR2 FYNNEI. V gave up 10 bases and J gave up 3 bases, with 9 bases separating them. The CDR3 sequence is CATRQHTGELFF. CDR3 nucleotide sequence: TGTGCCACACGACAACACACCGGGGAGCTGTTTTTT.

V usage is TRBV7-8 and J usage is TRBJ2-5; 13 nucleotides agree with TRBD2. CDR1 SGHVS and CDR2 FQNEAQ come from the germline V gene. V shed 1 base and J 5 bases; nucleotides not matched to a gene: 7. The CDR3 runs to 17 residues. CDR3 in DNA: TGTGCCAGCAGCTTAGAGAGACTAGCGGGGGGAGTTGAGACCCAGTACTTC. Translating gives CASSLERLAGGVETQYF.

The chain carries TRBV5-6 and TRBJ2-5; 7 nucleotides line up with TRBD1. V shed 4 bases and J 5 bases; nucleotides not matched to a gene: 17. The germline V gene has CDR1 SGHDT and CDR2 YYEEEE. The CDR3 consists of 17 residues. For the CDR3, the DNA is TGTGCCAGCAGCCAACAGGGGTCGGAACTAAAGTGGGAGACCCAGTACTTC. Translated, it gives CASSQQGSELKWETQYF.

V gene TRBV27 combines with J gene TRBJ1-5, with D uncertain. The V end was cut by 0 bases, the J end by 0 bases, with 12 bases between. The germline gives CDR1 MNHEY, CDR2 SMNVEV (reference sequence). CDR3 length equals 17 residues. The CDR3 reads CASSLSRAGNSNQPQHF. The CDR3 DNA reads TGTGCCAGCAGTTTATCGCGGGCAGGCAATAGCAATCAGCCCCAGCATTTT.

The V call is TRBV4-1, the J call TRBJ1-1, with 11 bases lining up with TRBD1. J was trimmed by 5 bases and V by 6 bases; bases with no gene match: 5. The CDR3 is 14 amino acids. Per the germline V gene, CDR1 is MGHRA and CDR2 is YSYEKL. The CDR3: CASRPGTGGTEAFF. The CDR3 DNA is TGCGCCAGCAGACCGGGGACAGGGGGAACTGAAGCTTTCTTT.

The rearrangement uses TRBV5-6 and TRBJ1-4; possibly TRBD1 for D (5 bases). The length of the CDR3 is 16 residues. Looked up from germline, CDR1 is SGHDT and CDR2 is YYEEEE. V gave up 3 bases and J gave up 7 bases, with 19 bases separating them. The CDR3 nucleotides are TGTGCCAGCAGCTCCCCCAGGGTGGGAAGGGGTGAAAAACTGTTTTTT. Amino acids: CASSSPRVGRGEKLFF.

This clone was picked up one time. The chain employs TRBV2 and TRBJ2-3; 9 nucleotides agree with TRBD2. CDR3 size: 18 residues. The germline V gene has CDR1 SNHLY and CDR2 FYNNEI. Trimming at V came to 6 bases and at J to 3 bases, leaving 16 bases not matched to a gene. CDR3 loop: CASRPPAGGTFRTDTQYF. The CDR3 region has the DNA TGTGCCAGCAGGCCCCCAGCGGGAGGTACATTTCGTACAGATACGCAGTATTTT.

The V and J genes are TRBV30 and TRBJ1-3, with D uncertain. V was pared by 4 bases and J by 4 bases, with 20 bases between. Germline loops: CDR1 GTSNPN, CDR2 SVGIG (reference sequence). The CDR3 loop spans 16 amino acids. In DNA form, the CDR3 reads TGTGCCTGGAACCCTGCCGATAGGAGCTGGGGAAACACCATATATTTT. It encodes CAWNPADRSWGNTIYF. Combining the CDR3 with reference TRBV30 and TRBJ1-3 gives the whole variable domain SQTIHQWPATLVQPVGSPLSLECTVEGTSNPNLYWYRQAAGRGLQLLFYSVGIGQISSEVPQNLSASRPQDRQFILSSKKLLLSDSGFYLCAWNPADRSWGNTIYFGEGSWLTVV.

This chain connects TRBV7-9 to TRBJ1-6; TRBD1 matches at 8 bases. With V trimmed by 4 bases and J by 9 bases, 5 bases remained unmatched. The CDR3 is 14 amino acids. The germline V gene has CDR1 SEHNR and CDR2 FQNEAQ (reference sequence). The CDR3 loop reads CASSSGQGASPLHF. CDR3 nucleotides: TGTGCCAGCAGCTCTGGACAGGGTGCTTCACCCCTCCACTTT. Supplemented by reference TRBV7-9 and TRBJ1-6, the full variable domain reads DTGVSQNPRHKITKRGQNVTFRCDPISEHNRLYWYRQTLGQGPEFLTYFQNEAQLEKSRLLSDRFSAERPKGSFSTLEIQRTEQGDSAMYLCASSSGQGASPLHFGNGTRLTVT.

CDR3 DNA sequence: TGTGCCAGCAGTGGGACAGGGTATTTTCAGCCCCAGCATTTT. It yields the protein CASSGTGYFQPQHF. V is TRBV25-1 and J is TRBJ1-5; 8 bases match TRBD1. This CDR3 spans 14 amino acids. Germline CDR1 reads MGHDK; CDR2 reads SYGVNS. V lost 4 bases and J lost 6; bases outside the gene matches: 5. The variable domain in full, completed from reference TRBV25-1 and TRBJ1-5, reads EADIYQTPRYLVIGTGKKITLECSQTMGHDKMYWYQQDPGMELHLIHYSYGVNSTEKGDLSSESTVSRIRTEHFPLTLESARPSHTSQYLCASSGTGYFQPQHFGDGTRLSIL.

This clone appeared a single time. The V call is TRBV4-1, the J call TRBJ1-5, with D unresolved. Trimming left V 3 bases short and J 5 bases short, with 8 bases between. CDR1 and CDR2 (germline): MGHRA, YSYEKL. The CDR3 is made up of 13 amino acids. The CDR3 sequence: CASSQGRDQPQHF. Written as DNA, the CDR3 is TGCGCCAGCAGCCAGGGGAGGGATCAGCCCCAGCATTTT.